This T cell receptor (beta chain) was sequenced for a study of T-cell reconstitution after alpha-beta-depleted transplantation in children. Findings and caveats of the study: T-cell counts and diversity were attributed mostly to newly produced T cells one year after transplant. Expanded graft clones numbering several hundred reportedly gave rise to alpha-beta T cells about two months after transplant.

As concerns this clonotype: The antigen is unknown.

The germline V gene encodes CDR1 SGHRS and CDR2 YFSETQ. The CDR3 loop spans 17 amino acids. V dropped 4 bases and J dropped 3 bases, with 23 bases sitting between them. Unique molecular identifiers were built into the TCRbeta library. Via MiXCR, TCRdb re-called the PCR reads, giving one row per CDR3 protein. The sample contains about 980,000 distinct CDR3 sequences, about 29% of which appear only once. This TCR was recovered from a boy under two years old who had a stem cell transplant for SCID, so the T cells may come from the graft donor. The rearrangement links TRBV5-1 to TRBJ2-7; D uncertain. Sample: PBMCs, mostly from graft donor cells, taken 360 days after TCRalphabeta/CD19-depleted stem cell transplant. In nucleotides, the CDR3 is TGCGCCAGCAGCCCCCAAGGAACGAAACTCGGATTCTACGAGCAGTACTTC. Protein: CASSPQGTKLGFYEQYF. The full variable domain, in which reference TRBV5-1 and TRBJ2-7 provide the parts outside the CDR3, is KAGVTQTPRYLIKTRGQQVTLSCSPISGHRSVSWYQQTPGQGLQFLFEYFSETQRNKGNFPGRFSGRQFSNSRSEMNVSTLELGDSALYLCASSPQGTKLGFYEQYFGPGTRLTVT.